The 24 T cell receptor beta chains in this list originate from one sample, sequenced in a study of blood T cell repertoires in COVID-19. TCRdb's copy holds only in-frame clones and misses some; the assay was immunoSEQ multiplex PCR. The table includes around 98,000 clones, under 85% detected once. The sample consisted of peripheral blood. These receptors originate from a man between 65 and 79 years old with acute or convalescent COVID-19.

V and J are TRBV7-2 and TRBJ2-7; 7 bases are shared with TRBD2. The CDR3 sequence is 16 residues long. Germline CDR1 SGHTA, CDR2 FQGNSA. V lost 5 bases and J lost 2; bases outside the gene matches: 12. In DNA, the CDR3 is TGTGCCAGCAGCCCCCTGGGTGCGGGGGTCACCTACGAGCAGTACTTC. This codes for CASSPLGAGVTYEQYF.

This clone has only one observation. The V gene is TRBV19, the J gene TRBJ2-5, with 10 bases that match TRBD2. The junction had 20 bases not matched to a gene; V was cut back by 8 bases and J by 2 bases. The CDR3 is 19 residues long. In germline, CDR1 is LNHDA, CDR2 SQIVND (reference sequence). This CDR3 reads CASAHSSASGRGLQETQYF. CDR3 coding DNA: TGTGCCAGTGCGCATAGTTCGGCTAGCGGGAGAGGGTTACAAGAGACCCAGTACTTC.

This clone appeared a few times. V is TRBV20-1 and J is TRBJ2-5; 9 nucleotides line up with TRBD2. Germline-derived CDR1 and CDR2 are DFQATT and SNEGSKA (reference sequence). The CDR3 has 16 residues. Unmatched junction bases numbered 13, after V lost 3 bases and J lost 5 bases. CDR3 protein: CSASARIWAGGETQYF. Here the CDR3 DNA reads TGCAGTGCTAGTGCGAGGATCTGGGCGGGGGGGGAGACCCAGTACTTC.

This clone was found many times. V is TRBV11-3 and J is TRBJ2-7; D remains ambiguous. Germline-derived CDR1 and CDR2 are SGHNT and YENEEA. V was clipped by 1 base and J by 0 bases, with 4 bases between them. The CDR3 loop spans 13 amino acids. CDR3 nucleotide sequence: TGTGCCAGCAGCTTAGGCGGCTCCTACGAGCAGTACTTC. Protein product: CASSLGGSYEQYF.

V is TRBV11-1 and J is TRBJ2-7, with TRBD2 identical over 7 bases. CDR1 and CDR2 (germline): SGHAT, FQDESV (reference sequence). The trim removed 0 bases at V and 5 bases at J, leaving 1 base unmatched. The CDR3 runs 13 residues. The CDR3 DNA sequence: TGTGCCAGCAGCTTAGCGGGAGGGCACGAGCAGTACTTC. Amino acid sequence: CASSLAGGHEQYF.

The rearrangement joins TRBV2 to TRBJ1-6; no firm D call. This CDR3 has 15 amino acids. Trimming left V 4 bases short and J 2 bases short, with 9 bases between. The germline V gene encodes CDR1 SNHLY and CDR2 FYNNEI. Written as DNA, the CDR3 is TGTGCCAGCAGTGCCCGGGAGCCCTATAATTCACCCCTCCACTTT. This translates into CASSAREPYNSPLHF.

The chain employs TRBV27 and TRBJ2-7; D might be TRBD2 (5 bases). The CDR3 runs to 15 residues. The germline V gene encodes CDR1 MNHEY and CDR2 SMNVEV (reference sequence). Trimming stripped 0 bases from V and 6 bases from J, with 15 bases between. The CDR3 nucleotides read TGTGCCAGCAGTTTATCAACCGGCGGGTGGGTCGAGCAGTACTTC. Its translation: CASSLSTGGWVEQYF.

This clone was seen more than once but under ten times. This sequence joins TRBV24-1 and TRBJ2-3, with D perhaps matching TRBD1 (5 bases). Trimming removed 9 bases from V and 4 bases from J, with 7 bases in between. Looked up from germline, CDR1 is KGHDR and CDR2 is SFDVKD. The CDR3 consists of 11 residues. This CDR3 reads CATAGSDTQYF. The CDR3 DNA follows: TGTGCCACCGCAGGGTCAGATACGCAGTATTTT.

This chain connects TRBV30 to TRBJ1-3, with D uncertain. V was shortened by 4 bases and J by 1 base, with 5 bases between the two germline ends. This CDR3 region has 12 residues. In germline, CDR1 is GTSNPN, CDR2 SVGIG (reference sequence). The CDR3 sequence: CAWKHSGNTIYF. In nucleotides, the CDR3 is TGTGCCTGGAAACATTCTGGAAACACCATATATTTT.

The chain recombines TRBV18 with TRBJ1-2, with D perhaps TRBD1 (6 bases). The germline gives CDR1 KGHSH, CDR2 LQKENI. The CDR3 consists of 15 residues. V was trimmed by 3 bases and J by 4 bases, leaving 15 bases between them. CDR3 DNA: TGTGCCAGCTCACCGGCGGACAGCCGACTCTATGGCTACACCTTC. Encoded protein: CASSPADSRLYGYTF.

The rearrangement links TRBV7-3 to TRBJ2-2; TRBD2 agrees at 11 bases. The V gene's germline CDR1 is SGHTA and CDR2 FQGTGA. This CDR3 is built from 16 residues. J lost 0 bases, V lost 4 bases, and 1 base had no gene match. The CDR3 nucleotides read TGTGCCAGCAGCTCGGGACTAGCGGCGAACACCGGGGAGCTGTTTTTT. This translates into CASSSGLAANTGELFF.

The CDR3 nucleotides are TGTGCCATCAGCCCCGGGATTATCTACGAGCAGTACTTC. Protein product: CAISPGIIYEQYF. The chain has TRBV10-3 and TRBJ2-7, with D possibly TRBD2 on 5 matching bases. The CDR3 extends over 13 amino acids. CDR1 and CDR2 (germline): ENHRY, SYGVKD. V shed 6 bases and J shed 3 bases, with 12 bases lying between them.

The chain combines TRBV11-2 with TRBJ2-1, with TRBD2 matching over 8 bases. V shed 2 bases, J shed 0 bases, and the junction held 6 bases outside the gene matches. The CDR3 is made up of 17 amino acids. The germline V gene has CDR1 SGHAT and CDR2 FQNNGV. The CDR3 nucleotides are TGTGCCAGCAGCTTACTAGCGGGCTCACCCTCCTACAATGAGCAGTTCTTC. It specifies CASSLLAGSPSYNEQFF.

The chain couples TRBV24-1 to TRBJ1-5; perhaps TRBD1 as D (6 bases). Germline-derived CDR1 and CDR2 are KGHDR and SFDVKD. V was trimmed by 4 bases and J by 0 bases, leaving 15 bases between them. The CDR3 covers 17 residues. The CDR3 spells CATSEGGRDFSNQPQHF. The DNA for the CDR3 is TGTGCCACCAGTGAAGGGGGTAGGGATTTTAGCAATCAGCCCCAGCATTTT.

V and J are TRBV15 and TRBJ2-3, with TRBD2 matching 9 bases. CDR1 and CDR2 from the germline V gene are LNHNV and YYDKDF (reference sequence). The CDR3 runs to 15 residues. Losses at the gene ends were 0 bases for V and 10 bases for J; bases not matched to a gene: 8. CDR3 sequence (DNA): TGTGCCACCAGCAGAGATAGACTAGCGGTAGGGGCGCAGTATTTT. Translation gives CATSRDRLAVGAQYF.

This chain joins TRBV7-2 and TRBJ2-1, with D hard to call. Trimming shortened V by 3 bases and J by 0 bases, and 9 bases separated the two germline ends. Germline assignment: CDR1 SGHTA and CDR2 FQGNSA. The CDR3 loop spans 15 amino acids. The CDR3 here is CASSFAHSSYNEQFF. Here the CDR3 DNA reads TGTGCCAGCAGCTTTGCCCATAGCTCCTACAATGAGCAGTTCTTC.

The sample holds many counts of this clone. The rearrangement links TRBV27 to TRBJ2-5; TRBD2 might be the D (5 bases). Trimming pared 0 bases from V and 4 bases from J, leaving 15 bases between. Germline loops: CDR1 MNHEY, CDR2 SMNVEV (reference sequence). The CDR3 runs 16 residues. CDR3 nucleotides: TGTGCCAGCAGTTTATCATGGGCTAGCCGAAGAGAGACCCAGTACTTC. Amino acid sequence: CASSLSWASRRETQYF.

This sequence joins TRBV18 and TRBJ2-7; TRBD2 matches at 9 bases. This CDR3 contains 16 residues. V lost 2 bases and J lost 5; bases outside the gene matches: 10. CDR1 and CDR2 from the germline V gene are KGHSH and LQKENI. The CDR3 DNA sequence: TGTGCCAGCTCACCAGCGCTAGCGGGATCGGGGAACGAGCAGTACTTC. Translated, it gives CASSPALAGSGNEQYF. The variable domain in full, with the rest retrieved from reference TRBV18 and TRBJ2-7, is NAGVMQNPRHLVRRRGQEARLRCSPMKGHSHVYWYRQLPEEGLKFMVYLQKENIIDESGMPKERFSAEFPKEGPSILRIQQVVRGDSAAYFCASSPALAGSGNEQYFGPGTRLTVT.

The chain carries TRBV6-2 or TRBV6-3 and TRBJ1-5, with a tentative D call TRBD1 (6 bases). The ends were cut back, 3 bases at V and 6 bases at J, with 12 bases in the middle. The CDR3 spans 14 residues. Germline CDR1 is MNHEY and CDR2 is SVGEGT. The CDR3 nucleotides are TGTGCCAGCAGTTATGAGGGGGACCTTCAGCCCCAGCATTTT. Translated, it gives CASSYEGDLQPQHF.

The chain uses TRBV7-2 and TRBJ2-1, with TRBD2 matching 7 bases. J lost 0 bases, V lost 1 base, and 6 bases had no gene match. The CDR3 is 17 residues long. Germline lookup yields CDR1 SGHTA and CDR2 FQGNSA. The CDR3 DNA sequence: TGTGCCAGCAGCTTAGTAGTCCTAGCGGACTCCTACAATGAGCAGTTCTTC. Its protein product is CASSLVVLADSYNEQFF.

The V and J genes are TRBV7-2 and TRBJ2-7; the match to TRBD2 covers 12 bases. This CDR3 spans 17 amino acids. CDR1 SGHTA and CDR2 FQGNSA come from the germline V gene. V gave up 3 bases and J gave up 6 bases; unmatched junction bases: 12. In DNA, the CDR3 is TGTGCCAGCAGCTTGGCCCCGTCTAGCGGGAGGGCCGGCGAGCAGTACTTC. This codes for CASSLAPSSGRAGEQYF. Complete variable domain (other parts from reference TRBV7-2 and TRBJ2-7): GAGVSQSPSNKVTEKGKDVELRCDPISGHTALYWYRQSLGQGLEFLIYFQGNSAPDKSGLPSDRFSAERTGGSVSTLTIQRTQQEDSAVYLCASSLAPSSGRAGEQYFGPGTRLTVT.

J is TRBJ1-5 and V is TRBV18; 8 bases match TRBD1. Germline lookup yields CDR1 KGHSH and CDR2 LQKENI. There are 15 residues in the CDR3. V dropped 5 bases and J dropped 1; count of bases not matched to a gene: 4. In DNA form, the CDR3 reads TGTGCCAGCTCATCGGACAGGGTGAGCAATCAGCCCCAGCATTTT. As protein: CASSSDRVSNQPQHF.

V and J are TRBV4-2 and TRBJ2-3; 12 nucleotides align to TRBD2. This CDR3 is 16 amino acids long. From germline, CDR1 is LGHNA and CDR2 YNFKEQ. V trimming: 4 bases; J trimming: 3 bases; junction bases outside the gene matches: 5. The CDR3 sequence is CASSPGLAGNTDTQYF. In nucleotides, the CDR3 is TGTGCCAGCAGCCCGGGACTAGCGGGTAATACAGATACGCAGTATTTT.

The V gene is TRBV5-1, the J gene TRBJ1-3; no firm D call. CDR3 length equals 16 residues. Deletions cut 0 bases from V and 3 bases from J, with 13 bases between. Germline V lookup: CDR1 SGHRS, CDR2 YFSETQ. The CDR3 sequence: CASSLASADNGNTIYF. DNA for the CDR3: TGCGCCAGCAGCTTGGCCTCGGCAGACAATGGAAACACCATATATTTT.